This passage covers 24 T cell receptor beta chains from one sample sequenced in a study of CXCR3-negative and CXCR3-positive naive CD8 T cells. Regarding the study as a whole: More hydrophobic TRB CDR3s occurred in CXCR3-positive than in CXCR3-negative naive cells.

5' RACE that incorporated UMI labels was used to prepare the TRB cDNA libraries. TCRdb reanalyzed the 5' RACE reads, giving one entry per CDR3 protein sequence and no DNA. This repertoire includes nearly 90,000 distinct CDR3 sequences. Antigen specificity for these receptors is unknown. Material: naive CXCR3+ CD8+ T cells from blood. The subset denotes: CD45RO-CCR7+CD27+CD95- naive CD8+ T cells expressing CXCR3 (TNR3+). These receptors all come from a human donor in good health. Some clones in this sample may be carry-over from other donors' samples.

The rearrangement uses TRBV12-3 or TRBV12-4 and TRBJ2-5. The CDR3 is 13 amino acids. CDR3 residues: CAGSLAGQETQYF.

The chain combines TRBV12-3 or TRBV12-4 with TRBJ2-5; TCRdb designates TRBD1, a call that cannot be tested without DNA. The CDR3 spans 14 residues. Here the CDR3 reads CASSFGGPQETQYF.

The genes are TRBV6-2 or TRBV6-3 and TRBJ2-3; TCRdb's D gene call, TRBD2, goes unchecked for lack of DNA. The CDR3 runs 16 residues. Germline assignment: CDR1 MNHEY and CDR2 SVGEGT. CDR3 amino acids: CASSSPGGPRGDTQYF.

This chain connects TRBV28 to TRBJ2-5; TCRdb picks TRBD2, but there is no DNA to check that call. Germline V gives CDR1 MDHEN, CDR2 SYDVKM. There are 17 residues in the CDR3. This chain's CDR3 is CASSSPGGVIREETQYF.

J is TRBJ2-3 and V is TRBV6-4; TCRdb names TRBD1, which stays unverified in the absence of DNA. The CDR3 consists of 14 residues. From germline, CDR1 is MRHNA and CDR2 SNTAGT. The CDR3 loop is CASSDSTEGNTQYF.

The chain couples TRBV4-1 to TRBJ1-1. CDR3 size: 12 residues. From germline, CDR1 is MGHRA and CDR2 YSYEKL. CDR3 sequence: CASSPGWTEAFF.

The genes are TRBV7-6 and TRBJ2-7; the TRBD2 assignment by TCRdb is unverifiable without DNA. Germline CDR1 and CDR2: SGHVS and FNYEAQ. The CDR3 has 17 residues. The CDR3 is CASSPSREGFDPYEQYF.

This rearrangement joins TRBV3-1 to TRBJ2-1; the TRBD2 assignment by TCRdb is unverifiable without DNA. Germline CDR1 and CDR2: LGHDT and YNNKEL (reference sequence). The CDR3 consists of 15 residues. The CDR3 loop reads CASSRDVGLANEQFF.

The rearrangement links TRBV11-2 to TRBJ1-1; TCRdb picks TRBD1, but there is no DNA to check that call. There are 15 residues in the CDR3. Germline V lookup: CDR1 SGHAT, CDR2 FQNNGV. CDR3 region: CASSSTGLVHTEAFF.

The rearrangement joins TRBV20-1 to TRBJ2-1. The CDR3 loop spans 12 amino acids. Germline V lookup: CDR1 DFQATT, CDR2 SNEGSKA (reference sequence). The chain's CDR3 is CSARDWTYEQFF.

The chain is built from TRBV4-3 and TRBJ1-1. Germline V lookup: CDR1 LGHNA, CDR2 YSLEER. The CDR3 covers 14 residues. CDR3 protein: CASSQGPGGTEAFF.

The chain links TRBV28 to TRBJ1-6; with no DNA, the TCRdb D assignment of TRBD1 cannot be verified. From germline, CDR1 is MDHEN and CDR2 SYDVKM. The CDR3 runs to 14 residues. The CDR3 region is CASTFIEGNSPLHF.

The J gene is TRBJ2-3, the V gene TRBV20-1; TCRdb returns TRBD2, unconfirmable since there is no DNA. In germline, CDR1 is DFQATT, CDR2 SNEGSKA (reference sequence). The CDR3 sequence is 16 residues long. CDR3 residues: CSAREGLADYTDTQYF.

V gene TRBV6-4 combines with J gene TRBJ2-2; no DNA is available, so the TRBD2 call from TCRdb remains unchecked. CDR3 size: 14 residues. Germline CDR1 MRHNA, CDR2 SNTAGT. The CDR3 spells CASSESGTTGELFF.

This chain uses TRBV29-1 with TRBJ2-7; the TCRdb call, TRBD1, lacks DNA for checking. Germline-derived CDR1 and CDR2 are SQVTM and ANQGSEA. This CDR3 contains 13 residues. CDR3 sequence: CSVVGGGAYELYF.

J is TRBJ2-7 and V is TRBV7-2; lacking DNA, the TRBD2 call made by TCRdb goes unchecked. The germline gives CDR1 SGHTA, CDR2 FQGNSA. This CDR3 region has 15 residues. This chain's CDR3 is CASTFVAGGSYEQYF.

V and J are TRBV2 and TRBJ1-2. The CDR3 is 13 amino acids. CDR1 SNHLY and CDR2 FYNNEI come from the germline V gene. The CDR3 sequence is CASSDGGDYGYTF. Together with reference TRBV2 and TRBJ1-2, the CDR3 gives the full variable domain: EPEVTQTPSHQVTQMGQEVILRCVPISNHLYFYWYRQILGQKVEFLVSFYNNEISEKSEIFDDQFSVERPDGSNFTLKIRSTKLEDSAMYFCASSDGGDYGYTFGSGTRLTVV.

The chain uses TRBV10-1 and TRBJ2-2; TCRdb designates TRBD1, a call that cannot be tested without DNA. Germline V CDR1 and CDR2: WNHNN, SYGVQD (reference sequence). The CDR3 runs 15 residues. The chain's CDR3 is CASSESVGGTGELFF.

The chain has TRBV4-2 and TRBJ2-7; checking the TCRdb D call of TRBD2 is not possible without DNA. Germline V gives CDR1 LGHNA, CDR2 YNFKEQ. This CDR3 has 15 amino acids. The CDR3 region is CASSQESLGAYEQYF.

The chain couples TRBV6-6 to TRBJ2-7. The CDR3 covers 15 residues. The germline gives CDR1 MNHNY, CDR2 SVGAGI (reference sequence). Here the CDR3 reads CASSYGSELSYEQYF.

The chain carries TRBV7-6 and TRBJ2-7; TCRdb's D call of TRBD2 is untestable without DNA. CDR1 SGHVS and CDR2 FNYEAQ come from the germline V gene. The CDR3 consists of 17 residues. CDR3 region: CASSLAEFGTSGYEQYF.

V gene TRBV12-3 or TRBV12-4 combines with J gene TRBJ2-1. The CDR3 length is 14 residues. The CDR3 protein is CASLELSSYNEQFF.

This chain connects TRBV28 to TRBJ1-2; TCRdb picks TRBD1, but there is no DNA to check that call. The germline CDR1 and CDR2 sequences are MDHEN and SYDVKM. The CDR3 totals 15 residues. This chain's CDR3 is CASNVRDRANYGYTF.

The chain employs TRBV6-5 and TRBJ2-1; the TRBD2 assignment by TCRdb is unverifiable without DNA. This CDR3 region has 17 residues. CDR1 is MNHEY, CDR2 SVGAGI, per germline. The CDR3 spells CASSSPLAASSYNEQFF.